This record covers a single T cell receptor (beta chain). The antigen remains unidentified. These data originate in a study of CD8 T cells in Susac syndrome. Study-wide results and caveats: An acknowledgment was made by the study that its TCR sequencing and HLA analysis involved relatively few individuals.

Roughly 0.45 to 1 ug RNA was reverse transcribed with random hexamers. TCR beta CDR3 was amplified by immunoSEQ multiplex PCR. This amplification extended across 54 Vbeta and 13 Jbeta segments. TCRdb re-called the immunoSEQ multiplex PCR reads with MiXCR, one entry per CDR3 protein. Here the sample spans tens of thousands of distinct CDR3 sequences, roughly 94% being singletons. From blood CD8+ and CD4+ T cells, the TCR beta chain was sequenced. While CD8+ and CD4+ T cells were isolated negatively, TEMRA cells were enriched by FACS. The sequence came from a human donor with multiple sclerosis. The sample consisted of CD8+ T cells from PBMCs.

CDR3 DNA: TGTGCCAGCAGTTTGGGGGATACGCAGTATTTT. It yields the protein CASSLGDTQYF. V is TRBV6-2 or TRBV6-3 and J is TRBJ2-3; unclear D gene. CDR3 length equals 11 residues. Trimming took 4 bases from V and 6 from J, leaving 5 bases between them. CDR1 is MNHEY and CDR2 is SVGEGT in the germline V gene.